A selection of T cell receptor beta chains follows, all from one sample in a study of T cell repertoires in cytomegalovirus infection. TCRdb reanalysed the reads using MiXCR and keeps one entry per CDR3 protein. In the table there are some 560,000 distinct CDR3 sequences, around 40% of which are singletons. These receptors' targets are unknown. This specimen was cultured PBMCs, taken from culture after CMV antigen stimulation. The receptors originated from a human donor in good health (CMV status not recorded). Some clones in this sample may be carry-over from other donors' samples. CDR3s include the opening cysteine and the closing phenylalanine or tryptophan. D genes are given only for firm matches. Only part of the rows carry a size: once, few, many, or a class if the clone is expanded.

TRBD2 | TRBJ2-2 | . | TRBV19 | TGTGCCAGTAGTGTTAGCGGGAGGTCGGCCGGGGAGCTGTTTTTT | CASSVSGRSAGELFF
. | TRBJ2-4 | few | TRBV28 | TGTGCCAGCAGTCCCGGGACCCAAAACATTCAGTACTTC | CASSPGTQNIQYF
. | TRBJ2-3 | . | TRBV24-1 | TGTGCCACCAGTGACCCGTCTGCCACAGATACGCAGTATTTT | CATSDPSATDTQYF
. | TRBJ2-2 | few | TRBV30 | TGTGCCTGGAAGGAGCGTGTAAACACCGGGGAGCTGTTTTTT | CAWKERVNTGELFF
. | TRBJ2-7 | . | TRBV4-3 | TGCGCCAGCAGCCAAGCGGTGACTGTTACCTACGAGCAGTACTTC | CASSQAVTVTYEQYF
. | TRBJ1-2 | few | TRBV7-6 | TGTGCCAGCAGCCAAATAGGGGGGGTCGGAGTTGGCTACACCTTC | CASSQIGGVGVGYTF
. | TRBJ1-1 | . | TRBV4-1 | TGCGCCAGCAGCCCGGATCAGAACACTGAAGCTTTCTTT | CASSPDQNTEAFF
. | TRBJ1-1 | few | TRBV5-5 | TGTGCCAGCAGCCCGGGGTCAGGGGACTTTGAAGCTTTCTTT | CASSPGSGDFEAFF
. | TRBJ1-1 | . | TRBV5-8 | TGTGCCAGCAGGGCGACTATGTGGGTGAGCACTGAAGCTTTCTTT | CASRATMWVSTEAFF
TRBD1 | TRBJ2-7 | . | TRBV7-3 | TGTGCCAGCAGCGATAACCACAGGGGAATGCGATACGAGCAGTACTTC | CASSDNHRGMRYEQYF
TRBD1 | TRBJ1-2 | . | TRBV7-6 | TGTGCCAGCAGCTTCCTAGGGGCGCAGGGGACAGCCTATGGCTACACCTTC | CASSFLGAQGTAYGYTF
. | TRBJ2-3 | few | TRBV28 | TGTGCCAGCAGGCGGACGGTCAATACGCAGTATTTT | CASRRTVNTQYF
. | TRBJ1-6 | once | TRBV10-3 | TGTGCCATCAGGGACCCGACTGGAGGGAATTCACCCCTCCACTTT | CAIRDPTGGNSPLHF
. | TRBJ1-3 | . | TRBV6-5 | TGTGCCAGCAGTTCCCTGGACAGAATAAACACCATATATTTT | CASSSLDRINTIYF
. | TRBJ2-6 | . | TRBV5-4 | TGTGCCAGCAGCTTGGATTTGGGGGCAGGAGGGGCCAACGTCCTGACTTTC | CASSLDLGAGGANVLTF
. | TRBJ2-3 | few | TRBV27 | TGTGCCAGCACCCCGGTTTCCTTAGGCTTCACAGATACGCAGTATTTT | CASTPVSLGFTDTQYF
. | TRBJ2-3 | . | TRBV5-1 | TGCGCCAGCAGCTTCGAACGGAGCACAGATACGCAGTATTTT | CASSFERSTDTQYF
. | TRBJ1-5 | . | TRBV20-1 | TGCAGTGCTAGAGAGGCGGGGAATCAGCCCCAGCATTTT | CSAREAGNQPQHF
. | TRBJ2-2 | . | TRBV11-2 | TGTGCCAGCAGCACTGAGTATAGTCGCGGTGTAAACACCGGGGAGCTGTTTTTT | CASSTEYSRGVNTGELFF
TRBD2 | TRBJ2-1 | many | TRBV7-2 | TGTGCCAGCAGCCTCGGACTAGCGGGAGTGGGTGAGCAGTTCTTC | CASSLGLAGVGEQFF
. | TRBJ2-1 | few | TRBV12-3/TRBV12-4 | TGTGCCAGCAGCCCCTCCCGGGACGCCTACAATGAGCAGTTCTTC | CASSPSRDAYNEQFF
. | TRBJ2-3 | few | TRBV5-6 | TGTGCCAGCAGCTTGACGTCACCCTCCCCCGCGCAGTATTTT | CASSLTSPSPAQYF
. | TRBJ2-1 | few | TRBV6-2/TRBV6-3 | TGTGCCAGCAGTTACTCTGGGACTGGCTACAATGAGCAGTTCTTC | CASSYSGTGYNEQFF
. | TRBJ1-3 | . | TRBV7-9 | TGTGCCAGCAGCGGGCGGACCCCCGGAAACACCATATATTTT | CASSGRTPGNTIYF
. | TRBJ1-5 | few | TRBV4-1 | TGCGCCAGCAGCCAAGTCAGGGATCATCAGCCCCAGCATTTT | CASSQVRDHQPQHF
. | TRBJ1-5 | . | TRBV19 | TGTGCCAGTAGTATAGGGCAGGGCCACAATCAGCCCCAGCATTTT | CASSIGQGHNQPQHF
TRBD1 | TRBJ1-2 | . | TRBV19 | TGTGCCAGTAGTATTCTTTTGGGAACCGGGACAGTCGTTAACTATGGCTACACCTTC | CASSILLGTGTVVNYGYTF
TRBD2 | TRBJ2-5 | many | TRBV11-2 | TGTGCCAGCAGCTCTGTCGGGGGAGGGGACCAAGAGACCCAGTACTTC | CASSSVGGGDQETQYF
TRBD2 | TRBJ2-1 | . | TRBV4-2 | TGTGCCAGCAGCCAAGATGGGACTAGCGGGAGGGTTATGGGGAATGAGCAGTTCTTC | CASSQDGTSGRVMGNEQFF
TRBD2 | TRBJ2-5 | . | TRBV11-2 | TGTGCCAGCAACAAGTGGGCTAGCGGGCCCCAAGAGACCCAGTACTTC | CASNKWASGPQETQYF